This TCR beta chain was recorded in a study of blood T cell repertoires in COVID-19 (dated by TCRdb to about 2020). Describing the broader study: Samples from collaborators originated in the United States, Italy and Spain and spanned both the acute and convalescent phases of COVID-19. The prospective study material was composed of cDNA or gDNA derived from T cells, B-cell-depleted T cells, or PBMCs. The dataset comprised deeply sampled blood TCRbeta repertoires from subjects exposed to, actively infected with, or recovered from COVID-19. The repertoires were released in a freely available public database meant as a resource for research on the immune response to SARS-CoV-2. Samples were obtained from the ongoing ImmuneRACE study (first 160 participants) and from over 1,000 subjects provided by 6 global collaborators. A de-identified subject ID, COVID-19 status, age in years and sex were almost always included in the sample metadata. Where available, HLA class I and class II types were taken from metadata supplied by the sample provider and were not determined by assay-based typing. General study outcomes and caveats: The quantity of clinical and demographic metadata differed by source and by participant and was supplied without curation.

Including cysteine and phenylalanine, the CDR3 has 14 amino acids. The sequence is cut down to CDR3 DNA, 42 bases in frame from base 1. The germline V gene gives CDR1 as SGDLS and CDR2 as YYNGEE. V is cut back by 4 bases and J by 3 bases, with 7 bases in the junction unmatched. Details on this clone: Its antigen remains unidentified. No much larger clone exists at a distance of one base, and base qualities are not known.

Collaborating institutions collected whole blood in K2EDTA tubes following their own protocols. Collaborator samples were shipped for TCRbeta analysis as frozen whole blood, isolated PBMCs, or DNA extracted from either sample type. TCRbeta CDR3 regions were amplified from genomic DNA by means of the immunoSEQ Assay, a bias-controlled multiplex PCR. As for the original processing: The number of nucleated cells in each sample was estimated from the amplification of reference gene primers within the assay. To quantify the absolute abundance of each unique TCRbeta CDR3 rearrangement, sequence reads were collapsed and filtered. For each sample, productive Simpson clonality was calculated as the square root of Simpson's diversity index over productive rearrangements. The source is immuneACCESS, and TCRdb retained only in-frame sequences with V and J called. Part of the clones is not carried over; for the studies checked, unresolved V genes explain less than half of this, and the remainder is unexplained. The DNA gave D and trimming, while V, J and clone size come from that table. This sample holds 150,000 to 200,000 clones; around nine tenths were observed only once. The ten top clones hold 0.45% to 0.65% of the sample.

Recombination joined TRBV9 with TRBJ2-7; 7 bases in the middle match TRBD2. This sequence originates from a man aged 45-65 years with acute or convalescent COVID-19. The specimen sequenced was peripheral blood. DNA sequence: TGTGCCAGCAGCTCAAGCGGGATGATCTACGAGCAGTACTTC. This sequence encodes CASSSSGMIYEQYF. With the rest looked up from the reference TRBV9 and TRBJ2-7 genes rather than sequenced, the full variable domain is DSGVTQTPKHLITATGQRVTLRCSPRSGDLSVYWYQQSLDQGLQFLIQYYNGEERAKGNILERFSAQQFPDLHSELNLSSLELGDSALYFCASSSSGMIYEQYFGPGTRLTVT.